The 31 T cell receptor beta chains below were found in one sample sequenced in a study of blood T cell repertoires in COVID-19. Sequencing used immunoSEQ multiplex PCR; TCRdb keeps in-frame clones, though not all of them. The top ten clones hold more than 2% of a sample with about 150,000 clones, less than 90% of them seen once. The source material was peripheral blood. The receptors derive from a woman in her 70s with acute or convalescent COVID-19.

The genes are TRBV18 and TRBJ1-1; 10 nucleotides agree with TRBD1. Germline CDR1 KGHSH, CDR2 LQKENI. This CDR3 contains 14 residues. V lost 3 bases and J lost 5; bases outside the gene matches: 3. The CDR3: CASSPGTGATEAFF. CDR3 DNA: TGTGCCAGCTCACCCGGGACAGGGGCGACTGAAGCTTTCTTT.

The chain carries TRBV4-3 and TRBJ1-1; 9 positions agree with TRBD1. V dropped 0 bases and J dropped 7; count of bases not matched to a gene: 21. The CDR3 contains 20 residues. Germline assignment: CDR1 LGHNA and CDR2 YSLEER. As DNA, the CDR3 is TGCGCCAGCAGCCAAGATAGGGGTACAGGGGGCCTTGGGTTACCTCTTGAAGCTTTCTTT. Its protein is CASSQDRGTGGLGLPLEAFF.

This chain's CDR3 is CASSPLSPGANVLTF. CDR3 bases: TGTGCCAGCTCACCACTCTCCCCTGGGGCCAACGTCCTGACTTTC. J is TRBJ2-6 and V is TRBV18; D remains ambiguous. The V end lost 1 base, the J end lost 2 bases, and 6 bases lay between the germline ends. Germline values: CDR1 KGHSH, CDR2 LQKENI. The CDR3 length is 15 residues.

The chain has TRBV5-6 and TRBJ2-7; D gene uncertain. Per germline, CDR1 SGHDT and CDR2 YYEEEE. This CDR3 region has 17 residues. V gave up 1 base and J gave up 2 bases, with 19 bases separating them. The CDR3 bases are TGTGCCAGCAGCTTGTCATCGGTGAGGCTAGTCGCCTACGAGCAGTACGTC. This codes for CASSLSSVRLVAYEQYV.

This clone has a single count. The J gene is TRBJ2-7, the V gene TRBV6-6; D uncertain. Trimming shortened V by 5 bases and J by 0 bases, and 5 bases separated the two germline ends. Germline CDR1 is MNHNY and CDR2 is SVGAGI (reference sequence). The CDR3 covers 12 residues. The CDR3 sequence: CASSPLSYEQYF. The CDR3 nucleotides read TGTGCCAGCAGTCCTCTCTCCTACGAGCAGTACTTC.

V and J are TRBV9 and TRBJ2-7, with D tentatively TRBD1 (5 bases). CDR1 SGDLS and CDR2 YYNGEE come from the germline V gene. Trimming took 6 bases from V and 5 from J, leaving 12 bases between them. This CDR3 has 12 residues. The CDR3, as DNA: TGTGCCAGCAATTTGTGGGGCCACGAGCAGTACGTC. This encodes CASNLWGHEQYV.

In DNA form, the CDR3 reads TGTGCCAGCAGTGAAGGAGCAGGGCGTATCTATGGCTACACCTTC. Its translation: CASSEGAGRIYGYTF. The chain combines TRBV6-1 with TRBJ1-2; tentatively, D is TRBD1 (5 bases). V was pared by 1 base and J by 4 bases, with 13 bases between. The germline CDR1 and CDR2 sequences are MNHNS and SASEGT. The CDR3 extends over 15 amino acids.

The J gene is TRBJ1-5, the V gene TRBV6-6; D gene ambiguous. The CDR3 runs 13 residues. The V end was cut by 3 bases, the J end by 4 bases, with 7 bases between. Germline CDR1 is MNHNY and CDR2 is SVGAGI (reference sequence). CDR3 DNA: TGTGCCAGCAGTTATAGGGAGAATCAGCCCCAGCATTTT. It encodes CASSYRENQPQHF.

This clone was recorded a few times. The chain recombines TRBV24-1 with TRBJ1-4; tentatively, D is TRBD1 (5 bases). The CDR3 is made up of 14 amino acids. CDR1 is KGHDR and CDR2 is SFDVKD in the germline V gene. The V gene lost 7 bases and the J gene lost 5 bases, with 13 bases spanning the gap. The CDR3 loop is CATRARVPNEKLFF. CDR3 DNA sequence: TGTGCCACCAGGGCCAGGGTCCCAAATGAAAAACTGTTTTTT.

This chain connects TRBV27 to TRBJ1-2, with D possibly TRBD1 on 6 matching bases. V lost 2 bases and J lost 8, with 21 bases in between. Germline V CDR1 and CDR2: MNHEY, SMNVEV (reference sequence). This CDR3 is 16 amino acids long. CDR3 loop: CASSLRRQVDAIGYTF. The CDR3 nucleotides are TGTGCCAGCAGTTTACGGCGACAGGTAGATGCCATCGGCTACACCTTC.

This CDR3 reads CATSRTSGGYNEQFF. The CDR3 nucleotides read TGTGCCACCAGCAGGACTAGCGGGGGATACAATGAGCAGTTCTTC. The chain combines TRBV15 with TRBJ2-1; 12 nucleotides match TRBD2. This CDR3 contains 15 residues. CDR1 and CDR2 from the germline V gene are LNHNV and YYDKDF (reference sequence). Trimming cost V 3 bases and J 4 bases; bases outside gene matches: 1.

V and J are TRBV7-2 and TRBJ1-6, with TRBD1 as a possible D gene (6 bases). V was pared by 4 bases and J by 11 bases, with 15 bases between. Germline values: CDR1 SGHTA, CDR2 FQGNSA. The CDR3 runs to 14 residues. In DNA form, the CDR3 reads TGTGCCAGCAGCTCGCAGCAGGGGATCACACCCCTCCACTTT. Amino acid sequence: CASSSQQGITPLHF.

The chain has TRBV4-2 and TRBJ2-6; 8 nucleotides agree with TRBD1. The CDR3 sequence is 17 residues long. The V and J ends lost 1 base and 1 base, in that order; junction bases with no gene match: 3. Per germline, CDR1 LGHNA and CDR2 YNFKEQ. The chain's CDR3 is CASSQGTGKSGANVLTF. For the CDR3, the DNA is TGTGCCAGCAGCCAAGGGACAGGGAAGTCTGGGGCCAACGTCCTGACTTTC.

The chain is built from TRBV4-3 and TRBJ2-7, with 7 bases aligning to TRBD1. With V trimmed by 4 bases and J by 3 bases, 12 bases remained unmatched. The germline V gene encodes CDR1 LGHNA and CDR2 YSLEER. The CDR3 is 16 amino acids. CDR3 nucleotides: TGCGCCAGCAGCCTGGATAGAGGGGGCGCGAGCTACGAGCAGTACTTC. It is translated as CASSLDRGGASYEQYF.

The gene calls are TRBV6-5 and TRBJ1-5; D remains ambiguous. Germline V gene sequence: CDR1 MNHEY, CDR2 SVGAGI. V gave up 6 bases and J gave up 0 bases, with 12 bases separating them. The CDR3 is made up of 15 amino acids. For the CDR3, the DNA is TGTGCCAGCAGCCGTGACGGGAGTAGCAATCAGCCCCAGCATTTT. It specifies CASSRDGSSNQPQHF.

The chain combines TRBV4-3 with TRBJ1-4; perhaps TRBD1 as D (5 bases). CDR1 and CDR2 (germline): LGHNA, YSLEER. The V gene lost 4 bases and the J gene lost 7 bases, with 13 bases spanning the gap. The CDR3 sequence is 14 residues long. DNA of the CDR3: TGCGCCAGCAGCCGGCAGGGCTCGGGTGAAAAACTGTTTTTT. Residues: CASSRQGSGEKLFF.

This chain connects TRBV11-2 to TRBJ1-5, with D hard to call. CDR3 length: 15 residues. The V end was cut by 5 bases, the J end by 5 bases, with 16 bases between. Germline lookup yields CDR1 SGHAT and CDR2 FQNNGV. The chain's CDR3 is CASSIHPYGHQPQHF. CDR3 DNA sequence: TGTGCCAGCAGCATACATCCTTATGGGCATCAGCCCCAGCATTTT.

V usage is TRBV6-5 and J usage is TRBJ2-3, with TRBD1 identical over 7 bases. V was clipped by 6 bases and J by 2 bases; unmatched bases: 2. There are 13 residues in the CDR3. Per the germline V gene, CDR1 is MNHEY and CDR2 is SVGAGI. CDR3 protein: CASRGTVTDTQYF. CDR3 bases: TGTGCCAGCAGGGGGACAGTCACAGATACGCAGTATTTT.

The chain uses TRBV13 and TRBJ2-7; 8 nucleotides match TRBD2. The CDR3 contains 14 residues. V trimming: 0 bases; J trimming: 4 bases; junction bases outside the gene matches: 2. The germline V gene has CDR1 PRHDT and CDR2 FYEKMQ (reference sequence). CDR3 residues: CASSLGGGAYEQYV. In DNA form, the CDR3 reads TGTGCCAGCAGCTTAGGCGGGGGGGCTTACGAGCAGTACGTC.

The chain couples TRBV14 to TRBJ1-2; D remains ambiguous. Trimming pared 4 bases from V and 8 bases from J, leaving 14 bases between. Germline assignment: CDR1 SGHDN and CDR2 FVKESK. The CDR3 runs to 13 residues. CDR3 nucleotides: TGTGCCAGCAGCCTCTATCGGGGTGAGGGCTACACCTTC. Translating gives CASSLYRGEGYTF. Looking up the rest from reference TRBV14 and TRBJ1-2 gives the full variable domain: EAGVTQFPSHSVIEKGQTVTLRCDPISGHDNLYWYRRVMGKEIKFLLHFVKESKQDESGMPNNRFLAERTGGTYSTLKVQPAELEDSGVYFCASSLYRGEGYTFGSGTRLTVV.

The rearrangement links TRBV5-1 to TRBJ2-3, with 7 nucleotides matching TRBD1. The CDR3 sequence is 16 residues long. The germline gives CDR1 SGHRS, CDR2 YFSETQ. V lost 3 bases, J lost 2 bases, and 9 bases stayed unmatched. For the CDR3, the DNA is TGCGCCAGCAGCTGGGGCAGGGGGACCAACACAGATACGCAGTATTTT. Encoded protein: CASSWGRGTNTDTQYF.

This chain links TRBV18 with TRBJ1-1, with a weak D call TRBD1 (6 bases). Germline lookup yields CDR1 KGHSH and CDR2 LQKENI. V gave up 6 bases and J gave up 9 bases, with 20 bases separating them. This CDR3 region has 14 residues. CDR3 residues: CASSHRAWGEKAFF. CDR3 DNA: TGTGCCAGCTCCCACAGGGCATGGGGCGAGAAAGCTTTCTTT.

V is TRBV27 and J is TRBJ2-3; TRBD2 matches 10 bases. This CDR3 has 14 amino acids. J lost 6 bases, V lost 10 bases, and 10 bases had no gene match. Germline CDR1 and CDR2: MNHEY and SMNVEV (reference sequence). The chain's CDR3 is CATKVAGGRDTQYF. The DNA for the CDR3 is TGTGCCACCAAAGTAGCGGGGGGACGGGATACGCAGTATTTT.

The sample holds one count of this clone. The V gene is TRBV2, the J gene TRBJ1-5; 9 bases fit TRBD1. The germline V gene encodes CDR1 SNHLY and CDR2 FYNNEI. Germline trimming cut 1 base from V and 6 bases from J; bases unmatched to any gene: 4. This CDR3 contains 15 residues. The CDR3 DNA follows: TGTGCCAGCAGTGAAGGGACAGGGGTAGGTCAGCCCCAGCATTTT. Encoded protein: CASSEGTGVGQPQHF.

This chain links TRBV14 with TRBJ1-2, with D perhaps TRBD1 (6 bases). The V end was cut by 4 bases, the J end by 5 bases, with 20 bases between. Germline assignment: CDR1 SGHDN and CDR2 FVKESK. The CDR3 totals 16 residues. As DNA, the CDR3 is TGTGCCAGCAGCCCCCAGATTACAGGGTTTGGATATGGCTACACCTTC. Amino acid sequence: CASSPQITGFGYGYTF.

The V call is TRBV4-3, the J call TRBJ2-1; D possibly corresponds to TRBD1 (6 bases). Germline-derived CDR1 and CDR2 are LGHNA and YSLEER. This CDR3 has 15 residues. V shed 0 bases and J shed 2 bases, with 8 bases lying between them. As DNA, the CDR3 is TGCGCCAGCAGCCAAGATCGGGACACCTACAATGAGCAGTTCTTC. Its protein product is CASSQDRDTYNEQFF.

The J gene is TRBJ2-5, the V gene TRBV18; D is perhaps TRBD1 (5 bases). The CDR3 covers 12 residues. Trimming stripped 8 bases from V and 5 bases from J, with 12 bases between. The germline V gene has CDR1 KGHSH and CDR2 LQKENI. CDR3: CASRGPGETQYF. The CDR3 DNA reads TGTGCCAGCCGTGGTCCAGGGGAGACCCAGTACTTC.

CDR3 coding DNA: TGTGCCTGGAGTGTAGGGGCCAGGCGGAGCTCTGGAAACACCATATATTTT. The encoded protein is CAWSVGARRSSGNTIYF. The chain combines TRBV30 with TRBJ1-3; tentative D call: TRBD1 (5 bases). This CDR3 is built from 17 residues. The V gene lost 0 bases and the J gene lost 0 bases, with 15 bases spanning the gap. In germline, CDR1 is GTSNPN, CDR2 SVGIG (reference sequence).

The chain carries TRBV24-1 and TRBJ1-5; TRBD1 aligns across 8 bases. V shed 3 bases, J shed 8 bases, and the junction held 8 bases outside the gene matches. Germline V gives CDR1 KGHDR, CDR2 SFDVKD. This CDR3 is built from 15 residues. The CDR3 protein is CATSDPTTGVEPQHF. DNA for the CDR3: TGTGCCACCAGTGATCCTACGACAGGGGTGGAGCCCCAGCATTTT.

This clone was seen a few times. The chain couples TRBV4-2 to TRBJ1-5, with unresolved D. CDR1 is LGHNA, CDR2 YNFKEQ, per germline. Trimming removed 0 bases from V and 3 bases from J, with 12 bases in between. The CDR3 covers 16 residues. For the CDR3, the DNA is TGTGCCAGCAGCCAAGACAACCGGGTTATCAATCAGCCCCAGCATTTT. Its protein is CASSQDNRVINQPQHF.

The chain has TRBV6-4 and TRBJ2-7, with 7 bases matching TRBD1. CDR1 is MRHNA, CDR2 SNTAGT, per germline. CDR3 length: 13 residues. Trimming at V came to 5 bases and at J to 1 base, leaving 2 bases not matched to a gene. The CDR3 here is CASSRDRSYEQYF. In nucleotides, the CDR3 is TGTGCCAGCAGTCGGGACAGATCCTACGAGCAGTACTTC.